This paragraph covers one TCR beta chain sequence. Its antigen is unidentified. Of the isolated RNA, all was reverse transcribed, and so the sequenced material was expressed TCRB transcripts. This table comes from immunoSEQ multiplex PCR, and its TCRdb copy is limited to in-frame clones, with some not included. The sample consists of some 290,000 clones, approximately 24% of them appearing once. This sample stems from a study of beta chain features in type 1 diabetes. Study findings and constraints: Moderately but significantly shorter TCRB CDR3s were found in Type 1 diabetes patients in all four CD4+ subsets.

Averaging roughly 110 mL, one heparinised blood draw was given by each donor. The V gene end was trimmed by 4 bases and the J gene end by 9 bases; junction bases not matched to a gene: 15. The CDR3 has 16 residues. CDR1 is MGHDK and CDR2 is SYGVNS in the germline V gene. V gene TRBV25-1 combines with J gene TRBJ2-1; 7 bases align to TRBD2. The sequence came from a woman aged 25 to 39 with type 1 diabetes. Sequencing used naive CD4+ T cells from blood. CDR3 nucleotide sequence: TGTGCCAGCAGTGTGGGGACGTGGGGGGGTTTAGCTGAGCAGTTCTTC. Amino acid sequence: CASSVGTWGGLAEQFF.